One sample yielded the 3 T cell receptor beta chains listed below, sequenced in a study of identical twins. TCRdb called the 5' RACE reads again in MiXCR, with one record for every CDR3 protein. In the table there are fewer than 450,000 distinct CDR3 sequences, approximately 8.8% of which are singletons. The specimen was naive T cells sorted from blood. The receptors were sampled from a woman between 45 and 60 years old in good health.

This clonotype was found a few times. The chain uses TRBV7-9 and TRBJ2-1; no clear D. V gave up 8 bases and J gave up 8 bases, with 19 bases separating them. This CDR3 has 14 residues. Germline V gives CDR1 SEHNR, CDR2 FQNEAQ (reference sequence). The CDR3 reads CASSASSSADEQFF. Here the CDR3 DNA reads TGTGCCAGCTCGGCCTCCTCCTCTGCGGATGAGCAGTTCTTC.

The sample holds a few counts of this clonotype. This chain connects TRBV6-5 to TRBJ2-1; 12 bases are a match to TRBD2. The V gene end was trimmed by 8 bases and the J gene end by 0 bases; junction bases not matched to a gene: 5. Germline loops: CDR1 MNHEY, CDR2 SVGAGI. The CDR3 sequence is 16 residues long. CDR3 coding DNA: TGTGCCAGCGGGACTAGCGGGTTTCGCTCCTACAATGAGCAGTTCTTC. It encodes CASGTSGFRSYNEQFF.

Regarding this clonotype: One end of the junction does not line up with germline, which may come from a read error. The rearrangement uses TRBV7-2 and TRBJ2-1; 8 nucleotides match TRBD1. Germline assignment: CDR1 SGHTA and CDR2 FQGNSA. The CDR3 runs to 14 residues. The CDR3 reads CASSFGQGYDEQFF. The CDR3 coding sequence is TGTGCCAGCAGCTTCGGACAGGGCTACGATGAGCAGTTCTTC.